This paragraph reports one T cell receptor (beta chain). The data were obtained in a study of blood T cell repertoires in COVID-19. Study-level information: Both acute and convalescent COVID-19 samples were obtained from the United States, Italy and Spain. T cells, B-cell-depleted T cells, or PBMCs supplied cDNA or gDNA.

Germline CDR1 SGHNT, CDR2 YYREEE (reference sequence). The V end was cut by 0 bases, the J end by 8 bases, with 18 bases between. This CDR3 comprises 16 residues. Sequenced by immunoSEQ multiplex PCR; TCRdb stores in-frame clones only, minus some. In the table there are tens of thousands of clones, 75% to 95% of which are singletons. This sequence originates from a human donor with active COVID-19. The donor label of this sample is uncertain. The source material was peripheral blood. The chain combines TRBV5-4 with TRBJ2-1, with a possible D match to TRBD1 (5 bases). The DNA for the CDR3 is TGTGCCAGCAGCTTGGACAGGCGACCCAGGTACGATGAGCAGTTCTTC. Its translation is CASSLDRRPRYDEQFF.